Sequencing of this T cell receptor beta chain was carried out in a study of beta chain features in type 1 diabetes. Purity exceeded 95% in all sorted populations. Trimming took 6 bases from V and 6 from J, leaving 9 bases between them. Germline V gene data show CDR1 as MNHNS and CDR2 as SASEGT. The CDR3 loop spans 12 amino acids. Study outcomes and limitations: Among type 1 diabetes patients, VDJ junctions had fewer insertions and more deletions. Shortening of TCRB CDR3s, moderate but significant, appeared in all four CD4+ subsets of Type 1 diabetes patients. Cells that show high TCR expression could be over-represented by cDNA sequencing. The study notes PCR might favor shorter templates equally in patients and controls.

Comment on this clone: As yet, its antigen is unknown.

The authors reverse transcribed all of the isolated RNA, so sequencing captured expressed TCRB transcripts. The method was immunoSEQ multiplex PCR; TCRdb's version includes in-frame clones alone and lacks a portion of them. The table records a few hundred thousand clones, 8% to 10% of them present only once. What was sequenced was central memory CD4+ T cells from blood. This TCR was sampled from a man aged 30 to 39 with type 1 diabetes. The rearrangement joins TRBV6-1 to TRBJ2-1, with TRBD1 as a possible D gene (6 bases). CDR3 sequence reads: CASRTTGNEQFF. CDR3 DNA sequence: TGTGCCAGCAGGACGACAGGCAATGAGCAGTTCTTC.